This is a list of T cell receptor beta chains from one sample in a study of ipilimumab plus nivolumab after autologous stem cell transplantation. Sequencing used immunoSEQ multiplex PCR; TCRdb keeps in-frame clones, though not all of them. The sample lists 17,000 or so clones, roughly 70% occurring once. The specimen was PBMCs, collected in a trial of ipilimumab plus nivolumab as post-transplant consolidation. These receptor sequences come from a male donor with diffuse large B-cell lymphoma. CDR3s include the opening cysteine and the closing phenylalanine or tryptophan. A D gene is named only where the DNA matches it firmly. Some rows have no size entry. The others give once, few or many, or a class for an expanded clone.

>TRBJ1-5|once|-|TRBV7-9
CASSLGGRDQPQHF
TGTGCCAGCAGCTTAGGAGGCAGGGACCAGCCCCAGCATTTT
>TRBJ2-7|-|TRBD2|TRBV5-1
CASSLSSGTLSYEQYF
TGCGCCAGCAGCTTATCGAGCGGGACCCTTTCCTACGAGCAGTACTTC
>TRBJ1-5|-|-|TRBV27
CASSFRGASGNQPQHF
TGTGCCAGCAGTTTCAGAGGGGCTAGTGGCAATCAGCCCCAGCATTTT
>TRBJ1-5|many|-|TRBV15
CATSRRSRASNQPQHF
TGTGCCACCAGCAGAAGGTCGAGGGCTAGCAATCAGCCCCAGCATTTT
>TRBJ1-2|-|-|TRBV7-2
CASSPGRLGYTF
TGTGCCAGCAGCCCCGGACGGCTCGGCTACACCTTC
>TRBJ2-1|-|TRBD2|TRBV19
CVSSPGLAGYNEQFF
TGTGTCAGTAGTCCCGGGCTAGCGGGCTACAATGAGCAGTTCTTC
>TRBJ2-2|few|-|TRBV7-3
CASSLSIPGELFF
TGTGCCAGCAGCTTAAGTATCCCCGGGGAGCTGTTTTTT
>TRBJ2-7|-|-|TRBV5-4
CASSFPGNLFYEQYF
TGTGCCAGCAGCTTTCCAGGGAATCTCTTCTACGAGCAGTACTTC
>TRBJ2-7|-|TRBD1|TRBV5-1
CASSRGTGSYEQYF
TGCGCCAGCAGCCGCGGGACAGGGTCCTACGAGCAGTACTTC
>TRBJ1-2|-|TRBD1|TRBV29-1
CSVEDWGTGAAGGYTF
TGCAGCGTTGAAGATTGGGGGACAGGGGCTGCGGGTGGCTACACCTTC
>TRBJ1-1|many|-|TRBV27
CASSLSAGVNTEAFF
TGTGCCAGCAGTTTATCAGCAGGGGTGAACACTGAAGCTTTCTTT
>TRBJ1-3|-|-|TRBV11-2
CASSFQGYGGNTIYF
TGTGCCAGCAGCTTCCAGGGGTACGGTGGAAACACCATATATTTT
>TRBJ1-2|few|-|TRBV27
CASSPTWDQGGYTF
TGTGCCAGCAGTCCCACGTGGGACCAGGGCGGCTACACCTTC
>TRBJ2-2|-|-|TRBV5-4
CASSFAPGELFF
TGTGCCAGCAGCTTCGCACCCGGGGAGCTGTTTTTT
>TRBJ2-5|-|TRBD2|TRBV27
CASSLNGLAGWGETQYF
TGTGCCAGCAGTTTAAATGGCCTAGCGGGGTGGGGAGAGACCCAGTACTTC
>TRBJ2-1|-|TRBD2|TRBV9
CASSVGGGDNEQFF
TGTGCCAGCAGCGTAGGGGGAGGGGACAATGAGCAGTTCTTC
>TRBJ2-5|-|TRBD2|TRBV4-1
CASSQEPGLADPRGETQYF
TGCGCCAGCAGCCAAGAGCCGGGGCTAGCGGACCCTAGGGGAGAGACCCAGTACTTC